This T cell receptor beta chain was captured in a study of T cell repertoires in cytomegalovirus infection. This clonotype has only a few counts. TCRdb used MiXCR to reprocess the reads, holding one entry per CDR3 protein. Of roughly 300,000 distinct CDR3 sequences listed, about 26% are singletons. Germline V gives CDR1 SEHNR, CDR2 FQNEAQ (reference sequence). The CDR3 sequence is 16 residues long. Trimming stripped 2 bases from V and 7 bases from J, with 20 bases between. The TCR originated in a human donor in good health (CMV status not recorded). Some clones in this sample may be carry-over from other donors' samples. This chain connects TRBV7-9 to TRBJ1-1; tentative D call: TRBD1 (5 bases). The sequencing input was PBMCs. CDR3 nucleotide sequence: TGTGCCAGCAGCTTAAATGGGGGAGTTAGAACAAGTGAAGCTTTCTTT. Translating gives CASSLNGGVRTSEAFF.